The source of this T cell receptor beta chain is a study of cytomegalovirus exposure and HLA in healthy donors. Study-wide points: The study recorded 150 to 200 TCR beta chains that were cytomegalovirus-associated.

13 Jbeta primers and 60 Vbeta primers were used for the PCR. Here immunoSEQ multiplex PCR was the method, and the copy in TCRdb shows in-frame clones only, minus some. The table has around 96,000 clones, around 64% seen once. Remarks on this clone: Its antigen is as yet unknown.

The V and J ends lost 3 bases and 5 bases, in that order; junction bases with no gene match: 8. Germline assignment: CDR1 SGHNT and CDR2 YYREEE (reference sequence). The CDR3 is 17 residues long. The source material was PBMCs. The chain uses TRBV5-4 and TRBJ2-2, with 12 bases matching TRBD2. The TCR comes from a man in his 60s in good health and CMV-seronegative. CDR3: CASSSRLAGVMTGELFF. CDR3 DNA: TGTGCCAGCAGCTCAAGACTAGCGGGAGTAATGACCGGGGAGCTGTTTTTT.